This TCR beta chain was sequenced for a study of cytomegalovirus exposure and HLA in healthy donors. The PCR used 60 Vbeta and 13 Jbeta primers. Clones were sequenced by immunoSEQ multiplex PCR, and TCRdb holds only the in-frame ones, with some missing. The sample contains 100,000 to 150,000 clones, about 74% of which appear only once. This clone was counted a few times. Its cognate antigen is unknown. Study results and caveats: The classifier was said to identify cytomegalovirus status with high specificity and sensitivity.

Germline V CDR1 and CDR2: MNHEY, SMNVEV (reference sequence). Trimming stripped 5 bases from V and 2 bases from J, with 21 bases between. The CDR3 spans 17 residues. Sequences were obtained from PBMCs. The chain employs TRBV27 and TRBJ1-1; D ambiguous. The origin of this receptor is a woman aged 45 to 65 in good health and CMV-seropositive. In DNA form, the CDR3 reads TGTGCCAGCAGTCCCCACGTCATGGGCGCATTAAACACTGAAGCTTTCTTT. Protein product: CASSPHVMGALNTEAFF.